The sequence of this T cell receptor beta chain was determined in a study of blood T cell repertoires in COVID-19. Across the study: The United States, Italy and Spain were the sources of the acute and convalescent COVID-19 samples. T cells, B-cell-depleted T cells, or PBMCs supplied cDNA or gDNA.

Seattle patient enrollment occurred during active infection, with longitudinal follow-up thereafter. Per the authors' pipeline: Estimation of nucleated cell counts relied on the amplification of reference gene primers. This table comes from immunoSEQ multiplex PCR, and its TCRdb copy is limited to in-frame clones, with some not included. For V, J and clone size, that table is used; D and trimming come from the DNA. The table shows some 170,000 clones, with over 80% occurring only once. Between the trimmed V and J ends, which lost 3 bases and 5 bases, there was a span of 7 bases. The CDR3 totals 12 residues. Germline CDR1 reads SGHAT; CDR2 reads FQNNGV.

Input material: peripheral blood. The TCR was taken from a woman aged 40 to 55 with COVID-19, enrolled during active disease. V and J are TRBV11-2 and TRBJ1-1, with no clear D. CDR3 protein: CASSFLGTEAFF. The CDR3 DNA reads as TGTGCCAGCAGCTTCCTCGGGACTGAAGCTTTCTTT. Full variable domain (rest looked up from reference TRBV11-2 and TRBJ1-1): EAGVAQSPRYKIIEKRQSVAFWCNPISGHATLYWYQQILGQGPKLLIQFQNNGVVDDSQLPKDRFSAERLKGVDSTLKIQPAKLEDSAVYLCASSFLGTEAFFGQGTRLTVV.